These T cell receptor beta chains were read from a single sample in a study of T cells after yellow fever vaccination. TCRdb re-called the 5' RACE reads with MiXCR, one entry per CDR3 protein. This repertoire shows around 310,000 distinct CDR3 sequences, 4% found once; its top ten account for around 24%. Sequenced material: PBMCs, taken 5 days after the yellow fever booster vaccination. These receptor sequences come from a man younger than 35 who received the YFV17D yellow fever vaccine. Both conserved end residues are part of each CDR3. A D gene is named only where the DNA matches it firmly. Only some rows state a clone size, as once, few, many or a class for expanded clones.

D gene	clone size	V gene	J gene	CDR3 protein	CDR3 DNA
.	many	TRBV9	TRBJ1-4	CASSVDGEKLFF	TGTGCCAGCAGCGTAGACGGCGAAAAACTGTTTTTT
.	many	TRBV11-2	TRBJ2-4	CASSFTLAKNIQYF	TGTGCCAGCAGCTTCACCCTAGCCAAAAACATTCAGTACTTC
TRBD2	many	TRBV7-8	TRBJ2-3	CASSLGLAGGPFSTDTQYF	TGTGCCAGCAGCTTGGGACTAGCGGGGGGGCCATTTAGCACAGATACGCAGTATTTT
.	.	TRBV25-1	TRBJ2-6	CASSIKTPGANVLTF	TGTGCCAGCAGTATAAAAACGCCTGGGGCCAACGTCCTGACTTTC
.	.	TRBV20-1	TRBJ2-6	CSARDASGANVLTF	TGCAGTGCACGGGACGCCTCTGGGGCCAACGTCCTGACTTTC
.	few	TRBV7-9	TRBJ2-3	CASSHIDTQYF	TGTGCCAGCAGCCACATCGATACGCAGTATTTT
.	many	TRBV3-1	TRBJ2-7	CASSPNRGYEQYF	TGTGCCAGCAGCCCTAACCGGGGGTACGAGCAGTACTTC
.	few	TRBV28	TRBJ2-1	CASSLSEFIGSYNEQFF	TGTGCCAGCAGTTTATCGGAGTTTATCGGGTCCTACAATGAGCAGTTCTTC
.	few	TRBV11-2	TRBJ2-7	CASSPRGHQGYEQYF	TGTGCCAGCAGCCCCCGGGGGCATCAAGGCTACGAGCAGTACTTC
TRBD1	.	TRBV23-1	TRBJ2-1	CASSQIRDRLNEQFF	TGCGCCAGCAGTCAGATACGGGACAGACTAAATGAGCAGTTCTTC
TRBD2	.	TRBV5-1	TRBJ2-2	CASSLDPAGTGGELFF	TGCGCCAGCAGCTTGGATCCAGCGGGGACTGGCGGGGAGCTGTTTTTT
.	many	TRBV6-5	TRBJ1-1	CASSFRGGEAFF	TGTGCCAGCAGTTTTAGGGGTGGTGAAGCTTTCTTT
TRBD2	.	TRBV11-3	TRBJ2-1	CASSPFSSGRYNEQFF	TGTGCCAGCAGCCCTTTTTCTAGCGGGAGGTACAATGAGCAGTTCTTC
TRBD2	few	TRBV6-5	TRBJ2-3	CASSYSGGGAAYTQYF	TGTGCCAGCAGTTACTCCGGCGGGGGGGCCGCATATACGCAGTATTTT
.	few	TRBV28	TRBJ2-1	CASSYSFWSYNEQFF	TGTGCCAGCAGTTATAGCTTTTGGTCCTACAATGAGCAGTTCTTC
TRBD2	.	TRBV6-2/TRBV6-3	TRBJ2-3	CASSYVLEAGGRTDTQYF	TGTGCCAGCAGCTACGTTCTCGAGGCGGGGGGGCGAACAGATACGCAGTATTTT
TRBD1	many	TRBV6-2/TRBV6-3	TRBJ1-5	CASSEPQGAQPQHF	TGTGCCAGCAGTGAACCGCAGGGGGCACAGCCCCAGCATTTT
.	few	TRBV5-6	TRBJ2-5	CASSEGVQETQYF	TGTGCCAGCAGTGAGGGGGTGCAAGAGACCCAGTACTTC
TRBD1	many	TRBV25-1	TRBJ2-7	CASSGTGAYEQYF	TGTGCCAGCAGCGGGACAGGGGCTTACGAGCAGTACTTC
TRBD2	.	TRBV20-1	TRBJ2-4	CSASSGGKNIQYF	TGCAGTGCTAGTAGCGGGGGTAAAAACATTCAGTACTTC
.	many	TRBV6-4	TRBJ2-3	CASSANGARDTQYF	TGTGCCAGCAGTGCAAACGGGGCAAGAGATACGCAGTATTTT
TRBD2	many	TRBV10-3	TRBJ2-1	CAISESLAGGRIEQFF	TGTGCCATCAGTGAGTCACTAGCGGGGGGGCGAATTGAGCAGTTCTTC
.	many	TRBV9	TRBJ2-5	CASSGLPGETQYF	TGTGCCAGCAGCGGCCTCCCAGGGGAGACCCAGTACTTC
.	few	TRBV7-2	TRBJ1-6	CASSTGLNNSPLHF	TGTGCCAGCAGCACCGGGCTAAATAATTCACCCCTCCACTTT
TRBD2	many	TRBV5-6	TRBJ2-1	CASSQLSGGPYNEQFF	TGTGCCAGCAGCCAACTATCGGGAGGCCCCTACAATGAGCAGTTCTTC
.	many	TRBV5-1	TRBJ2-5	CASSAVPQETQYF	TGCGCCAGCTCTGCGGTACCTCAAGAGACCCAGTACTTC
.	many	TRBV5-1	TRBJ1-1	CASSLVGGSLNTEAFF	TGCGCCAGCAGCTTGGTCGGGGGCTCTTTGAACACTGAAGCTTTCTTT
.	.	TRBV29-1	TRBJ1-1	CSVVGAEVVEAFF	TGCAGCGTTGTCGGGGCTGAGGTCGTCGAAGCTTTCTTT
TRBD1	few	TRBV4-3	TRBJ1-5	CASSQEDRGHNQPQHF	TGCGCCAGCAGCCAAGAGGACAGGGGGCACAATCAGCCCCAGCATTTT